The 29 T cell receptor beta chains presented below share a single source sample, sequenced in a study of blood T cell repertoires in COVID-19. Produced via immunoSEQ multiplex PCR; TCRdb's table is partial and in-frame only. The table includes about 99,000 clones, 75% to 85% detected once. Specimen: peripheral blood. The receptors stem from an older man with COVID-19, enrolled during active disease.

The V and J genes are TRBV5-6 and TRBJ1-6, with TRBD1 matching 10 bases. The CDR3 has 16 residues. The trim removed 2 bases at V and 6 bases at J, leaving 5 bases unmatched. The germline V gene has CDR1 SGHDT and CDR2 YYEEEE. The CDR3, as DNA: TGTGCCAGCAGCTTTGGGACAGGGGCCTTTAATTCACCCCTCCACTTT. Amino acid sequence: CASSFGTGAFNSPLHF. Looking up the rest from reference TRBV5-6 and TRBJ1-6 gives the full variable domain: DAGVTQSPTHLIKTRGQQVTLRCSPKSGHDTVSWYQQALGQGPQFIFQYYEEEERQRGNFPDRFSGHQFPNYSSELNVNALLLGDSALYLCASSFGTGAFNSPLHFGNGTRLTVT.

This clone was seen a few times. Here the CDR3 DNA reads TGTGCCAGCAGCCCAAGACGGGGATCTTCACCCCTCCACTTT. It translates to CASSPRRGSSPLHF. The chain links TRBV9 to TRBJ1-6, with D unclear. This CDR3 is built from 14 residues. CDR1 is SGDLS, CDR2 YYNGEE, per germline. Trimming cost V 4 bases and J 9 bases, with 14 bases left between them. Supplemented by reference TRBV9 and TRBJ1-6, the full variable domain reads DSGVTQTPKHLITATGQRVTLRCSPRSGDLSVYWYQQSLDQGLQFLIQYYNGEERAKGNILERFSAQQFPDLHSELNLSSLELGDSALYFCASSPRRGSSPLHFGNGTRLTVT.

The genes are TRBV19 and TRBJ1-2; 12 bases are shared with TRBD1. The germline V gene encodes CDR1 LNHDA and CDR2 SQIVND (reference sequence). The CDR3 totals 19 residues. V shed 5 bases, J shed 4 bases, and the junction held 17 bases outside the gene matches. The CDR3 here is CASSALYSGTGGDLYGYTF. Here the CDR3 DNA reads TGTGCCAGTAGTGCCCTCTACTCCGGGACAGGGGGCGACCTCTATGGCTACACCTTC.

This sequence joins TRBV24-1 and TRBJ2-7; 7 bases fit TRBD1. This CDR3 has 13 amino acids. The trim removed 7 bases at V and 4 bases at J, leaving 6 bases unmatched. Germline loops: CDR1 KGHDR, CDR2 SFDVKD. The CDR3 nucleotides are TGTGCCACCAGCTCGGGGACAGATTACGAGCAGTACTTC. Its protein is CATSSGTDYEQYF.

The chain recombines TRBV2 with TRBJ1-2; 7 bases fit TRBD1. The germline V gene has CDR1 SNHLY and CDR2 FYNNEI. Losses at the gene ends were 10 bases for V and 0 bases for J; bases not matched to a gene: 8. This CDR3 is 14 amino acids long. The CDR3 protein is CATGTAPANYGYTF. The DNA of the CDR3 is TGTGCCACGGGGACAGCCCCAGCTAACTATGGCTACACCTTC.

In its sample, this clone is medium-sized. The CDR3 spells CASSLSGGRNYGYTF. As DNA, the CDR3 is TGTGCCAGCAGCTTATCAGGGGGTCGGAACTATGGCTACACCTTC. The chain employs TRBV5-6 and TRBJ1-2; 7 bases align to TRBD1. Germline V lookup: CDR1 SGHDT, CDR2 YYEEEE. The CDR3 extends over 15 amino acids. The trim removed 2 bases at V and 2 bases at J, leaving 6 bases unmatched. The full variable domain, its missing parts supplied by reference TRBV5-6 and TRBJ1-2, is DAGVTQSPTHLIKTRGQQVTLRCSPKSGHDTVSWYQQALGQGPQFIFQYYEEEERQRGNFPDRFSGHQFPNYSSELNVNALLLGDSALYLCASSLSGGRNYGYTFGSGTRLTVV.

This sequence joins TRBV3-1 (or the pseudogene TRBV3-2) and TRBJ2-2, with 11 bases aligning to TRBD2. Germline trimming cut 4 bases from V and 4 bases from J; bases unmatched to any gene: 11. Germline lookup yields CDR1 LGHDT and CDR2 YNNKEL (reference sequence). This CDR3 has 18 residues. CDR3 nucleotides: TGTGCCAGCAGCCGGACTAGCGGGTCCACCCCGGGCACCGGGGAGCTGTTTTTT. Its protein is CASSRTSGSTPGTGELFF.

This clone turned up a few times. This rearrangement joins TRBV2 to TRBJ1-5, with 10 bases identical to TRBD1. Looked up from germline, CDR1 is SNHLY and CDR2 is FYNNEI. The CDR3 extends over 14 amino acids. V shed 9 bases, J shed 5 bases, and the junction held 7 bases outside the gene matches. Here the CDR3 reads CASQQGTGDQPQHF. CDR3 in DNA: TGTGCCAGTCAGCAAGGGACAGGGGATCAGCCCCAGCATTTT.

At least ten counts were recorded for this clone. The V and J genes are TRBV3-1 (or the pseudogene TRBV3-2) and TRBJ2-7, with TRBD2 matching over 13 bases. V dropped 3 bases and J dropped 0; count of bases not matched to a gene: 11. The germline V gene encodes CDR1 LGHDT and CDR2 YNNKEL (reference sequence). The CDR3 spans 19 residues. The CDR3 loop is CASSHRFGTSGTFSYEQYF. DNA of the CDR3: TGTGCCAGCAGCCACAGGTTCGGGACTAGCGGGACTTTCTCCTACGAGCAGTACTTC.

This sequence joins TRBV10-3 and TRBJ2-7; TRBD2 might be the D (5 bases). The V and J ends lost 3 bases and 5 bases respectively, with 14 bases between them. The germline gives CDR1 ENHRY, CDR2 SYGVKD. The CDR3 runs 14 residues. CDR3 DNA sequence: TGTGCCATCAGTGACGTCGGGAACAATGACGAGCAGTACTTC. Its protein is CAISDVGNNDEQYF.

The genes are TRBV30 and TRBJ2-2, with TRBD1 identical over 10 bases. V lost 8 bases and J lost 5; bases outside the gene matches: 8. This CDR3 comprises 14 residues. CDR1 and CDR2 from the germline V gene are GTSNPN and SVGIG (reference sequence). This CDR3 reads CAKRTGGQTGELFF. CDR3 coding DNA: TGTGCCAAGCGGACAGGGGGTCAAACCGGGGAGCTGTTTTTT.

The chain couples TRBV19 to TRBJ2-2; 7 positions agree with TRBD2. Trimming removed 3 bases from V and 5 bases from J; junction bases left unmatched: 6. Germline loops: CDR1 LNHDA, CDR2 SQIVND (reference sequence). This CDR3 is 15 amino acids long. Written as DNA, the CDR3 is TGTGCCAGTAGTATCCAGGGCGGGGGAACCGGGGAGCTGTTTTTT. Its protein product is CASSIQGGGTGELFF.

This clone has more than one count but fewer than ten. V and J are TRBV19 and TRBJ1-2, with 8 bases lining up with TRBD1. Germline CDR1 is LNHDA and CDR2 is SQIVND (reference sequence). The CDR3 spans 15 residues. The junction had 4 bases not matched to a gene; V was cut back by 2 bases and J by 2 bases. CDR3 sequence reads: CASSITGTGNYGYTF. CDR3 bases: TGTGCCAGTAGTATAACCGGGACAGGCAACTATGGCTACACCTTC.

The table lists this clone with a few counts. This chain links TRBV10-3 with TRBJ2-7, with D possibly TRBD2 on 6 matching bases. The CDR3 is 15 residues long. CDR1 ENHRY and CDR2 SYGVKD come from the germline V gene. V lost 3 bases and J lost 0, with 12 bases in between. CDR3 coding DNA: TGTGCCATCAGTGAACGTGGGGGGAGCTCCTACGAGCAGTACTTC. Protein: CAISERGGSSYEQYF.

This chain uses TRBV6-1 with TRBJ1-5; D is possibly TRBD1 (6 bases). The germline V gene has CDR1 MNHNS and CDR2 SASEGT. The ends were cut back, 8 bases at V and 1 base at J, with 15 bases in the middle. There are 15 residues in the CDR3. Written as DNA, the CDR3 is TGTGCCAGCGACGCCGGGACAAAAAGCAATCAGCCCCAGCATTTT. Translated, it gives CASDAGTKSNQPQHF.

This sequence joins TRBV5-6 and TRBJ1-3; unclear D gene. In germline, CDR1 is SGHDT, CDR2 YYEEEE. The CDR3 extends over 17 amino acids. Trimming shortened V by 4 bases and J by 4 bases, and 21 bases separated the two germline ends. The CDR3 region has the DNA TGTGCCAGCAGCACCATGATGGCCGGGATGAGAGGAAACACCATATATTTT. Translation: CASSTMMAGMRGNTIYF.

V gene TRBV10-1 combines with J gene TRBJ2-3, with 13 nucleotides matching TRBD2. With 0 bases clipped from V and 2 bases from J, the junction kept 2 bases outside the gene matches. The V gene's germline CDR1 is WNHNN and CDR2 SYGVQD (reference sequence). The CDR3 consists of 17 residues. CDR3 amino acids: CASSESTSGGHTDTQYF. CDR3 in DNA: TGCGCCAGCAGTGAGTCGACTAGCGGGGGGCACACAGATACGCAGTATTTT.

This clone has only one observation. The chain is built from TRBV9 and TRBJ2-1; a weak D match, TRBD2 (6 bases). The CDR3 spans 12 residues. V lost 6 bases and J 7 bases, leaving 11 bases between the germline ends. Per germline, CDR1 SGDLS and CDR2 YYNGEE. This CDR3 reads CASNLEGNEQFF. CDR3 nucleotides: TGTGCCAGCAATCTGGAGGGGAATGAGCAGTTCTTC.

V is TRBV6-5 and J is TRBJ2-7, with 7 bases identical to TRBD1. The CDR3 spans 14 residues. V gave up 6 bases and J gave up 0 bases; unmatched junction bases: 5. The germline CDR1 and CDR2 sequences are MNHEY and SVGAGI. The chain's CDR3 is CASRGDRSSYEQYF. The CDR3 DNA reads TGTGCCAGCAGGGGGGACAGAAGCTCCTACGAGCAGTACTTC.

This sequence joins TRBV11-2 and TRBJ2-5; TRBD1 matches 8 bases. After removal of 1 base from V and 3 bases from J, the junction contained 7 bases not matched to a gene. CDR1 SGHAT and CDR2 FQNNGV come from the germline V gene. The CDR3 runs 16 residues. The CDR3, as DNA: TGTGCCAGCAGCTTAGCAGTCCCGACAGGGGAAGAGACCCAGTACTTC. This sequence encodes CASSLAVPTGEETQYF.

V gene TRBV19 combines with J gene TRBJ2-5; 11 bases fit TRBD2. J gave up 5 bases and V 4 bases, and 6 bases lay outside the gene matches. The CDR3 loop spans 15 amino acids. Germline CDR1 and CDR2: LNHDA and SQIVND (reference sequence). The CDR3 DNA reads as TGTGCCAGTAGTAAACTAGCGGGAGATGGGGAGACCCAGTACTTC. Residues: CASSKLAGDGETQYF.

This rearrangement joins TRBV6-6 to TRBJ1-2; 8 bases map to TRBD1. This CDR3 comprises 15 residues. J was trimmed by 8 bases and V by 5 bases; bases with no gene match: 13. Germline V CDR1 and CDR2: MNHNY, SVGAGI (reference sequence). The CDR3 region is CASSPTGQGDWGYTF. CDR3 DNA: TGTGCCAGCAGTCCCACCGGACAGGGCGACTGGGGCTACACCTTC.

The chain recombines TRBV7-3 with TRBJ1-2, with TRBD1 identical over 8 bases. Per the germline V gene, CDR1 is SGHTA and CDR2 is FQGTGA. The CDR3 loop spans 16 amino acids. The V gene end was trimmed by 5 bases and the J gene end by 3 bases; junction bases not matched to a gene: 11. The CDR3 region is CASSEGPAGGYYGYTF. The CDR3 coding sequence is TGTGCCAGCAGCGAGGGTCCGGCAGGGGGCTACTATGGCTACACCTTC.

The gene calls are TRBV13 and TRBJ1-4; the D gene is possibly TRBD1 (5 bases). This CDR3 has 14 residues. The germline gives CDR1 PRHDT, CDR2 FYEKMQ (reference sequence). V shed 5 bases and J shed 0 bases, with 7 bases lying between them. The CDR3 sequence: CASSRGATNEKLFF. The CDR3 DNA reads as TGTGCCAGCAGCCGGGGGGCAACTAATGAAAAACTGTTTTTT. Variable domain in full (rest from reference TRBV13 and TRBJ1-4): AAGVIQSPRHLIKEKRETATLKCYPIPRHDTVYWYQQGPGQDPQFLISFYEKMQSDKGSIPDRFSAQQFSDYHSELNMSSLELGDSALYFCASSRGATNEKLFFGSGTQLSVL.

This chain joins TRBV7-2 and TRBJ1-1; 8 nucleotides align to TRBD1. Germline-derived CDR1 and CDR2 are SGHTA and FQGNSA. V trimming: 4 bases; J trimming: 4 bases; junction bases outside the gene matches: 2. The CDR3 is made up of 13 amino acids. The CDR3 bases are TGTGCCAGCAGCTCGACAGGGGCCACTGAAGCTTTCTTT. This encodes CASSSTGATEAFF.

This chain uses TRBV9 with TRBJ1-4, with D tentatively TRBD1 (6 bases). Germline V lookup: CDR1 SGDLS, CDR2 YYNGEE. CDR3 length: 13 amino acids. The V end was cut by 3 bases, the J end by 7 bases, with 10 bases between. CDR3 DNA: TGTGCCAGCAGCGCAGGGGAAGGTGAAAAACTGTTTTTT. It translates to CASSAGEGEKLFF.

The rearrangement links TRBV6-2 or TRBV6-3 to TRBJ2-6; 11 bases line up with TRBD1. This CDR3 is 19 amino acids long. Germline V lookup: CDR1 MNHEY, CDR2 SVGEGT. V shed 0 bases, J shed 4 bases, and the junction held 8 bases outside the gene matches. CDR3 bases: TGTGCCAGCAGTTACTCAGGCGGACAGGGGGCGATCGGGGCCAACGTCCTGACTTTC. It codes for CASSYSGGQGAIGANVLTF.

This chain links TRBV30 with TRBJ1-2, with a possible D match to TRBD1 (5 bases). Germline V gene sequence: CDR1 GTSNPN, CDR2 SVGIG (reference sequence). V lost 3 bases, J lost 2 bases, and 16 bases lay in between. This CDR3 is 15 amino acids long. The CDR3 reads CAWSVVRGTNYGYTF. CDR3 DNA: TGTGCCTGGAGCGTGGTTAGGGGCACGAACTATGGCTACACCTTC.

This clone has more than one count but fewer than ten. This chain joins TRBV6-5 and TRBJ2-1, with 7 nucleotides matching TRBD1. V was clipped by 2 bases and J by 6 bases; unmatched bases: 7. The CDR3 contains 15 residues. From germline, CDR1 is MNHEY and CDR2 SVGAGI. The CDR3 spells CASSYRGHGGNEQFF. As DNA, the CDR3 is TGTGCCAGCAGTTACAGGGGGCATGGGGGCAATGAGCAGTTCTTC.